Each of the 30 T cell receptor beta chains below was sequenced from the same sample in a study of early stage breast cancer tumors. TCRdb keeps only in-frame clones here, not all; method: immunoSEQ multiplex PCR. The repertoire holds approximately 5,600 clones, with around 79% as singletons. The sequenced material came from normal breast tissue next to the tumor. Receptor source: a person in their 70s with breast cancer.

This rearrangement joins TRBV13 to TRBJ1-3; no definite D call. V was shortened by 2 bases and J by 1 base, with 6 bases between the two germline ends. This CDR3 region has 14 residues. Germline CDR1 and CDR2: PRHDT and FYEKMQ (reference sequence). CDR3 DNA sequence: TGTGCCAGCAGCTTACGGGGTTCTGGAAACACCATATATTTT. It yields the protein CASSLRGSGNTIYF.

The chain carries TRBV5-1 and TRBJ2-3, with TRBD2 as a possible D gene (5 bases). V was pared by 2 bases and J by 2 bases, with 15 bases between. Germline lookup yields CDR1 SGHRS and CDR2 YFSETQ. The CDR3 totals 16 residues. The CDR3 sequence is CASSFNGGQNTDTQYF. CDR3 bases: TGCGCCAGCAGCTTTAATGGCGGGCAAAACACAGATACGCAGTATTTT.

This clone was counted between two and nine times. This chain uses TRBV4-3 with TRBJ2-1, with 9 nucleotides matching TRBD2. The CDR3 totals 19 residues. Germline V gene data show CDR1 as LGHNA and CDR2 as YSLEER. With V trimmed by 0 bases and J by 2 bases, 11 bases remained unmatched. This chain's CDR3 is CASSQDPAGGLLAYNEQFF. CDR3 bases: TGCGCCAGCAGCCAAGATCCAGCGGGGGGCCTCTTAGCCTACAATGAGCAGTTCTTC.

The chain joins TRBV27 to TRBJ1-2, with 9 bases matching TRBD1. Germline V gene lookup returns CDR1 MNHEY and CDR2 SMNVEV (reference sequence). J lost 12 bases, V lost 6 bases, and 11 bases had no gene match. The CDR3 contains 13 residues. CDR3 amino acids: CASSRGQGPFHTF. CDR3 coding DNA: TGTGCCAGCAGCCGGGGACAGGGCCCGTTCCACACCTTC.

The chain employs TRBV5-5 and TRBJ1-1, with a tentative D call TRBD1 (5 bases). Germline V gives CDR1 SGHKS, CDR2 YYEKEE (reference sequence). V gave up 2 bases and J gave up 10 bases, with 9 bases separating them. The CDR3 consists of 11 residues. This CDR3 reads CASSFQGLAFF. CDR3 sequence (DNA): TGTGCCAGCAGCTTTCAGGGCTTAGCTTTCTTT.

This rearrangement joins TRBV11-3 to TRBJ2-1; 9 bases fit TRBD2. This CDR3 has 17 amino acids. Trimming cost V 6 bases and J 7 bases; bases outside gene matches: 16. Germline V lookup: CDR1 SGHNT, CDR2 YENEEA. The CDR3 DNA reads TGTGCCAGCAGTCAGGCCCTTGTAGCGGGAGTTACTAATGAGCAGTTCTTC. Amino acids: CASSQALVAGVTNEQFF.

The chain couples TRBV29-1 to TRBJ2-6, with 8 bases lining up with TRBD1. The CDR3 totals 17 residues. The germline CDR1 and CDR2 sequences are SQVTM and ANQGSEA. Germline trimming cut 6 bases from V and 1 base from J; bases unmatched to any gene: 11. The CDR3 reads CSVDIGQGLSGANVLTF. Here the CDR3 DNA reads TGCAGCGTGGATATTGGACAGGGACTTTCTGGGGCCAACGTCCTGACTTTC.

The CDR3 bases are TGTGCCAGCAGCGGCGTGGGGGGAGGAAACACCGGGGAGCTGTTTTTT. Its translation is CASSGVGGGNTGELFF. The chain is built from TRBV9 and TRBJ2-2; possible D gene TRBD2, 6 bases. The CDR3 sequence is 16 residues long. In germline, CDR1 is SGDLS, CDR2 YYNGEE. V lost 3 bases, J lost 2 bases, and 14 bases lay in between.

The chain carries TRBV19 and TRBJ2-7; 8 bases agree with TRBD2. Germline V lookup: CDR1 LNHDA, CDR2 SQIVND (reference sequence). The V segment lost 5 bases and the J segment 1 base; nucleotides outside the gene matches: 10. The CDR3 covers 16 residues. Written as DNA, the CDR3 is TGTGCCAGTAGTTCCGACTCGGGACTAGGGTCCTACGAGCAGTACTTC. It translates to CASSSDSGLGSYEQYF. Combining the CDR3 with reference TRBV19 and TRBJ2-7 gives the whole variable domain DGGITQSPKYLFRKEGQNVTLSCEQNLNHDAMYWYRQDPGQGLRLIYYSQIVNDFQKGDIAEGYSVSREKKESFPLTVTSAQKNPTAFYLCASSSDSGLGSYEQYFGPGTRLTVT.

This chain joins TRBV6-1 and TRBJ1-1; 9 bases are a match to TRBD1. CDR3 length: 19 amino acids. Germline-derived CDR1 and CDR2 are MNHNS and SASEGT. J lost 3 bases, V lost 4 bases, and 18 bases had no gene match. CDR3: CASSAPIRDRDDRDTEAFF. CDR3 nucleotides: TGTGCCAGCAGTGCCCCCATACGGGACAGGGATGATAGGGACACTGAAGCTTTCTTT.

The rearrangement uses TRBV10-2 and TRBJ1-2; D is unclear. Germline assignment: CDR1 WSHSY and CDR2 SAAADI. V was cut by 3 bases and J by 0 bases, with 5 bases left in between. This CDR3 is 13 amino acids long. This chain's CDR3 is CASSDPTNYGYTF. DNA of the CDR3: TGCGCCAGCAGTGACCCCACTAACTATGGCTACACCTTC.

This clone showed up just once. CDR3 sequence: CSGDQGVGRGYTF. In DNA, the CDR3 is TGCAGCGGAGATCAGGGGGTAGGAAGAGGCTACACCTTC. This chain joins TRBV29-1 and TRBJ1-2; TRBD1 matches at 7 bases. CDR1 SQVTM and CDR2 ANQGSEA come from the germline V gene. Trimming took 7 bases from V and 8 from J; bases not matched to a gene: 13. CDR3 length: 13 residues.

V is TRBV5-1 and J is TRBJ2-5; TRBD1 agrees at 7 bases. The CDR3 loop spans 16 amino acids. Germline V lookup: CDR1 SGHRS, CDR2 YFSETQ. V shed 4 bases and J 1 base; nucleotides not matched to a gene: 10. The CDR3 DNA reads TGCGCCAGCAGCCCCCGTTTCGGACAGGTCCAAGAGACCCAGTACTTC. Translated: CASSPRFGQVQETQYF.

The chain uses TRBV15 and TRBJ2-5; 7 nucleotides line up with TRBD2. Germline V gene lookup returns CDR1 LNHNV and CDR2 YYDKDF (reference sequence). The junction had 9 bases not matched to a gene; V was cut back by 8 bases and J by 6 bases. The CDR3 has 13 residues. Here the CDR3 reads CATREVASQTQYF. CDR3 DNA: TGTGCCACCCGGGAGGTAGCTTCCCAGACCCAGTACTTC.

The chain has TRBV10-2 and TRBJ1-1; D remains unclear. Trimming removed 7 bases at V and 0 bases at J, with 9 bases between. The V gene's germline CDR1 is WSHSY and CDR2 SAAADI. The CDR3 length is 13 residues. CDR3 sequence reads: CASIQSMNTEAFF. The CDR3 region has the DNA TGCGCCAGCATACAGAGCATGAACACTGAAGCTTTCTTT.

V and J are TRBV6-5 and TRBJ1-5; 8 bases match TRBD1. Losses at the gene ends were 5 bases for V and 6 bases for J; bases not matched to a gene: 9. CDR3 length: 15 amino acids. In germline, CDR1 is MNHEY, CDR2 SVGAGI. CDR3 nucleotides: TGTGCCAGCAGTAAAGGACAGGGAGTATCTCAGCCCCAGCATTTT. Protein sequence: CASSKGQGVSQPQHF.

V is TRBV10-3 and J is TRBJ2-1; D uncertain. The CDR3 extends over 14 amino acids. In germline, CDR1 is ENHRY, CDR2 SYGVKD. The V and J ends lost 5 bases and 3 bases respectively, with 11 bases between them. Written as DNA, the CDR3 is TGTGCCATCAGTTACTCCGATATCTACAATGAGCAGTTCTTC. It yields the protein CAISYSDIYNEQFF.

The chain has TRBV6-6 and TRBJ1-1; D possibly corresponds to TRBD1 (5 bases). The V end was cut by 2 bases, the J end by 2 bases, with 12 bases between. The CDR3 spans 15 residues. Germline assignment: CDR1 MNHNY and CDR2 SVGAGI (reference sequence). CDR3 sequence reads: CASSYGGGPNTEAFF. DNA of the CDR3: TGTGCCAGCAGTTACGGGGGAGGGCCCAACACTGAAGCTTTCTTT.

The J gene is TRBJ1-6, the V gene TRBV5-1; unclear D gene. Germline CDR1 is SGHRS and CDR2 is YFSETQ. This CDR3 contains 16 residues. The V end was cut by 5 bases, the J end by 2 bases, with 14 bases between. The CDR3 coding sequence is TGCGCCAGCAGAGACGGGAGTAATACCTATAATTCACCCCTCCACTTT. Residues: CASRDGSNTYNSPLHF. The full variable domain, with the rest looked up from reference TRBV5-1 and TRBJ1-6, is KAGVTQTPRYLIKTRGQQVTLSCSPISGHRSVSWYQQTPGQGLQFLFEYFSETQRNKGNFPGRFSGRQFSNSRSEMNVSTLELGDSALYLCASRDGSNTYNSPLHFGNGTRLTVT.

The chain uses TRBV6-1 and TRBJ2-1; 8 bases fit TRBD2. Germline V gene data show CDR1 as MNHNS and CDR2 as SASEGT. Germline trimming cut 4 bases from V and 5 bases from J; bases unmatched to any gene: 10. The CDR3 consists of 16 residues. This CDR3 is CASSAIGTSSHNEQFF. In DNA, the CDR3 is TGTGCCAGCAGTGCCATAGGGACTAGTTCCCACAATGAGCAGTTCTTC.

This rearrangement joins TRBV7-2 to TRBJ2-7; 11 bases are a match to TRBD2. Germline loops: CDR1 SGHTA, CDR2 FQGNSA. V shed 3 bases and J 2 bases; nucleotides not matched to a gene: 0. The CDR3 spans 14 residues. The CDR3 sequence: CASSFSGGAYEQYF. CDR3 sequence (DNA): TGTGCCAGCAGCTTTAGCGGGGGGGCCTACGAGCAGTACTTC.

The rearrangement joins TRBV19 to TRBJ1-1; TRBD1 aligns across 8 bases. J gave up 1 base and V 7 bases, and 5 bases lay outside the gene matches. Per germline, CDR1 LNHDA and CDR2 SQIVND (reference sequence). This CDR3 contains 14 residues. CDR3 DNA sequence: TGTGCCAGTACCCGAGGGACAGGGAACACTGAAGCTTTCTTT. This codes for CASTRGTGNTEAFF.

This clone has more than one count but fewer than ten. The V gene is TRBV4-1, the J gene TRBJ2-3, with 10 bases that match TRBD2. The CDR3 extends over 13 amino acids. V lost 4 bases and J lost 6; bases outside the gene matches: 1. Germline V gives CDR1 MGHRA, CDR2 YSYEKL. DNA of the CDR3: TGCGCCAGCAGCCCAGCGGGGGGGGATACGCAGTATTTT. Translating it yields CASSPAGGDTQYF.

This clone appeared a few times. The genes are TRBV2 and TRBJ1-6; TRBD1 might be the D (5 bases). V shed 7 bases and J shed 3 bases, with 7 bases lying between them. The V gene's germline CDR1 is SNHLY and CDR2 FYNNEI. The CDR3 is 13 amino acids. CDR3 sequence (DNA): TGTGCCAGCAAGGGACTCTATAATTCACCCCTCCACTTT. It encodes CASKGLYNSPLHF.

This rearrangement joins TRBV27 to TRBJ2-3; D may be TRBD2 (5 bases). V was cut by 6 bases and J by 1 base, with 11 bases left in between. The CDR3 extends over 14 amino acids. CDR1 and CDR2 from the germline V gene are MNHEY and SMNVEV (reference sequence). For the CDR3, the DNA is TGTGCCAGCAGGGGAGAAGTGGGCACAGATACGCAGTATTTT. It encodes CASRGEVGTDTQYF.

The chain employs TRBV25-1 and TRBJ1-3; no clear D. The V end lost 4 bases, the J end lost 0 bases, and 7 bases lay between the germline ends. The V gene's germline CDR1 is MGHDK and CDR2 SYGVNS. The CDR3 has 14 amino acids. DNA of the CDR3: TGTGCCAGCAGTGGGCAGTTCTCTGGAAACACCATATATTTT. Amino acid sequence: CASSGQFSGNTIYF.

This chain joins TRBV10-3 and TRBJ1-2; 12 nucleotides line up with TRBD1. Germline lookup yields CDR1 ENHRY and CDR2 SYGVKD. The ends lost 3 bases at V and 6 bases at J; junction bases unmatched: 8. The CDR3 totals 16 residues. The CDR3 sequence: CAISDSSGQGADGYTF. In DNA, the CDR3 is TGTGCCATCAGTGATAGTTCGGGACAGGGGGCAGATGGCTACACCTTC.

The V gene is TRBV2, the J gene TRBJ2-3; 10 bases agree with TRBD2. Germline CDR1 and CDR2: SNHLY and FYNNEI. V shed 7 bases and J 3 bases; nucleotides not matched to a gene: 4. The CDR3 is 14 amino acids. For the CDR3, the DNA is TGTGCCAGCATAAGGACTAGCGGTACAGATACGCAGTATTTT. It specifies CASIRTSGTDTQYF. The whole variable domain, remainder taken from reference TRBV2 and TRBJ2-3, is EPEVTQTPSHQVTQMGQEVILRCVPISNHLYFYWYRQILGQKVEFLVSFYNNEISEKSEIFDDQFSVERPDGSNFTLKIRSTKLEDSAMYFCASIRTSGTDTQYFGPGTRLTVL.

This clone was picked up a small number of times. The chain is built from TRBV6-5 and TRBJ2-1, with 10 bases matching TRBD2. Germline V gene sequence: CDR1 MNHEY, CDR2 SVGAGI. The CDR3 runs 15 residues. The trim removed 2 bases at V and 7 bases at J, leaving 5 bases unmatched. Written as DNA, the CDR3 is TGTGCCAGCAGTTACCGCCTAGCGGGAGTTAATGAGCAGTTCTTC. Protein: CASSYRLAGVNEQFF.

The CDR3 spells CASSPMTGNIDYGYTF. CDR3 sequence (DNA): TGTGCCAGCAGCCCGATGACAGGGAATATTGACTATGGCTACACCTTC. The genes are TRBV7-2 and TRBJ1-2; 7 nucleotides align to TRBD1. This CDR3 contains 16 residues. The germline V gene has CDR1 SGHTA and CDR2 FQGNSA. V shed 5 bases and J 3 bases; nucleotides not matched to a gene: 12.